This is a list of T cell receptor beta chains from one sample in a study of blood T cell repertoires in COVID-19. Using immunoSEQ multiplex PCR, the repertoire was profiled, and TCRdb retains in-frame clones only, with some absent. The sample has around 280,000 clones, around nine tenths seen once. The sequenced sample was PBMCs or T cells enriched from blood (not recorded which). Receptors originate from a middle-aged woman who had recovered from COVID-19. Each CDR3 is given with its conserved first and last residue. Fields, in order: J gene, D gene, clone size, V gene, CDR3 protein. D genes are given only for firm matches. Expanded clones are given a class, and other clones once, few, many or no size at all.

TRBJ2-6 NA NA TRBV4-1 CASSQDYGSSGANVLTF
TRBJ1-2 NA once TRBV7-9 CASSERGFGYTF
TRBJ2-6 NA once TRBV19 CASSQGSGANVLTF
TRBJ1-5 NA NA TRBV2 CASSELGSGRNQPQHF
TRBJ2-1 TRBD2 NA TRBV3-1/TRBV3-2 CASSHTGTSGKNEQFF
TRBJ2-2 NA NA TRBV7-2 CASSSSSRSGELFF
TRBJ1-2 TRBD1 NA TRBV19 CATRDRSTYGYTF
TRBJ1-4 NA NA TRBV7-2 CASSQQTYPNEKLFF
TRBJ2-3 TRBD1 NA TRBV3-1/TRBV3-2 CASSRGQGRADTQYF
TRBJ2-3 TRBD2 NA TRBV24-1 CATSDPGLANTDTQYF
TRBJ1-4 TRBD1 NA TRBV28 CASSSGGGGEKLFF
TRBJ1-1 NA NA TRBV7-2 CASSFRTDNTEAFF
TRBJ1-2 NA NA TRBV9 CASSAQAAANYGYTF
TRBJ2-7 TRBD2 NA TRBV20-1 CSPGRAYEQYF
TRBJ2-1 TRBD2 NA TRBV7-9 CASSLVGLAEHNEQFF
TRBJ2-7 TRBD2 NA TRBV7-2 CASDSKGGSGRDEQYF
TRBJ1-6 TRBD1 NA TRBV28 CASSQQGDNSPLHF
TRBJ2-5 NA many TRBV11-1 CARNPKETQYF
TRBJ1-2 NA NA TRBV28 CASSLRGYGNYGYTF
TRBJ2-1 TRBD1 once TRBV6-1 CASSERQGGADEQFF
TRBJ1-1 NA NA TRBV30 CAWTRGGVTEAFF
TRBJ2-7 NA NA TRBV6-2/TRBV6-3 CASSFPRGISYEQYF
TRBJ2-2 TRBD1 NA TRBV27 CASSRTGLAGELFF
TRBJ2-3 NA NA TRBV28 CASSEGADTQYF
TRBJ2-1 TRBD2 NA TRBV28 CVAGRPYNEQFF
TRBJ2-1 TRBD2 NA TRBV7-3 CASSPRVAGVNEQFF
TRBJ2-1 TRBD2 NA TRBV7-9 CASSPGLAQNNEQFF
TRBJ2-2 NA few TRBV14 CASSPNHGENTGELFF
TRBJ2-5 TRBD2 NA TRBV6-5 CASSYGASGSQETQYF
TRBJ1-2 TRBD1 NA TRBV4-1 CASSFRGGTGTHYGYTF
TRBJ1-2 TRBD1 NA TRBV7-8 CASSSVDRGYGYTF
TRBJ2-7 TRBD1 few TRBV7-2 CASSLSTGAYEQYF
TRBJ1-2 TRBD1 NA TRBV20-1 CCLTGNYGYTF
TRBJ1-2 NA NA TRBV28 CASSLQGGYGYTF
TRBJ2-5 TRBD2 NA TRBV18 CASSPRGTSGGQETQYF
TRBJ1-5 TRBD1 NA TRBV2 CASSFDRVGQPQHF
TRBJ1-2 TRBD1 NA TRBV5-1 CASSDPTGYPNYGYTF
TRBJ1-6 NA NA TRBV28 CASSLGVQQNTPLHF
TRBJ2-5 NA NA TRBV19 CASSMRQQETQYF
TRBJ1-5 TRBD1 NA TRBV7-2 CASSLTGVNQPQHF
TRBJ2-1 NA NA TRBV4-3 CASSQDGGSPYNEQFF
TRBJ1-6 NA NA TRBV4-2 CASSPQGQNSPLHF
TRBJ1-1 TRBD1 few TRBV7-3 CASSLTGGTFGRNTEAFF
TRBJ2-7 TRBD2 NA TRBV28 CASATGGVVAYEQYF
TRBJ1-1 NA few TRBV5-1 CASSLGSGTEAFF
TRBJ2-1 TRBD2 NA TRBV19 CASSVSGRGGYNEQFF
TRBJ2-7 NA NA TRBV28 CASRPGGAPYEQYF
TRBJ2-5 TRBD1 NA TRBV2 CASREDRGGETQYF
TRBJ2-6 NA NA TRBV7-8 CASTLGFNRASGANVLTF
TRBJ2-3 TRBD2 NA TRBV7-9 CASSLAPGLAGGGADTQYF
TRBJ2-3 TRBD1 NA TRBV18 CASSPRGTGGADTQYF
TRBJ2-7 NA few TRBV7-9 CASSDKGGEVEQYF
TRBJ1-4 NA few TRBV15 CATRRDTTEKLFF
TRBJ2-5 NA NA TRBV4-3 CASSQGGVQETQYF
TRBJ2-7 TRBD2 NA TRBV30 CAWSPSGSSYEQYF
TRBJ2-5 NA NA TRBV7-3 CASSIGLGGFETQYF
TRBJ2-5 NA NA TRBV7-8 CASSSERGQETQYF
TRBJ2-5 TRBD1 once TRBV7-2 CASSMGQGEGETQYF
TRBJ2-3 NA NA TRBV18 CASSSGLSVRKYF